These T cell receptor beta chains were read from a single sample in a study of blood T cell repertoires in COVID-19. Produced via immunoSEQ multiplex PCR; TCRdb's table is partial and in-frame only. The data contain about 320,000 clones, approximately 81% of them singletons. The sequenced material came from PBMCs or T cells enriched from blood (not recorded which). The receptors were sampled from a woman under 40 who had been exposed to COVID-19. Both conserved end residues are part of each CDR3. The D gene is left open where the match is weak. Only some rows state a clone size, as once, few, many or a class for expanded clones.

j_call clone_size v_call cdr3_length d_call cdr3_nt cdr3_aa
TRBJ2-1 NA TRBV7-8 19 NA TGTGCCAGCAGCTTATCGCAGAGCGGCGGAGTCGTGGCCAACAATGAGCAGTTCTTC CASSLSQSGGVVANNEQFF
TRBJ1-1 NA TRBV5-6 14 NA TGTGCCAGCAGCTTGTGGTCGAGGAACACTGAAGCTTTCTTT CASSLWSRNTEAFF
TRBJ2-1 NA TRBV4-1 16 NA TGCGCCAGCAGCCAAGAGGCCGGGACTTACTACAATGAGCAGTTCTTC CASSQEAGTYYNEQFF
TRBJ2-1 NA TRBV1 16 NA TGCACCAGCAGCCATCGGAAAGAGCGGGAGAGCAATGAGCAGTTCTTC CTSSHRKERESNEQFF
TRBJ1-5 NA TRBV7-2 16 NA TGTGCCAGCAGCCTTGATCGGGGGGGCGTCAATCAGCCCCAGCATTTT CASSLDRGGVNQPQHF
TRBJ1-1 NA TRBV7-2 13 TRBD1 TGTGCCAGCAGCCTGGGACAGTTCACTGAAGCTTTCTTT CASSLGQFTEAFF
TRBJ1-5 NA TRBV2 15 TRBD1 TGTGCCAGCAGACCCGTGACAGGGAGCAATCAGCCCCAGCATTTT CASRPVTGSNQPQHF
TRBJ1-5 NA TRBV3-1/TRBV3-2 14 NA TGTGCCAGCAGCCAGACAGATAGCAATCAGCCCCAGCATTTT CASSQTDSNQPQHF
TRBJ2-3 NA TRBV5-1 17 TRBD2 TGCGCCAGCAGCTTGGCACTAGCGGGAACTAGCACAGATACGCAGTATTTT CASSLALAGTSTDTQYF
TRBJ1-6 NA TRBV27 14 TRBD1 TGTGCCAGCAGTTTTTTCAGGGGGAATTCACCCCTCCACTTT CASSFFRGNSPLHF
TRBJ2-3 NA TRBV7-2 16 NA TGTGCCAGCAGCTTACTTGCGGGGCGGAGGATAGATACGCAGTATTTT CASSLLAGRRIDTQYF
TRBJ2-7 NA TRBV7-9 14 NA TGTGCCAGGGATACAAACCACAGGTACTACGAGCAGTACTTC CARDTNHRYYEQYF
TRBJ2-2 NA TRBV9 13 NA TGTGCCAGCAGCCCTGAGGTTGCCGGGGAGCTGTTTTTT CASSPEVAGELFF
TRBJ1-3 NA TRBV28 15 NA TGTGCCAGCAGTGTACAGAGGGGGACAGGAAACACCATATATTTT CASSVQRGTGNTIYF
TRBJ2-7 NA TRBV7-2 13 NA TGTGCCAGCAGCTTGGAGGGCACCTACGAGCAGTACTTC CASSLEGTYEQYF
TRBJ1-1 once TRBV28 14 NA TGTGCCAGCAGTTCAGAGGGAACAGGGTCCAAAGCTTTCTTT CASSSEGTGSKAFF
TRBJ1-6 few TRBV5-1 14 TRBD1 TGCGCCAGCAGCACGGGACAGGTCGAGTCACCCCTCCACTTT CASSTGQVESPLHF
TRBJ1-2 few TRBV5-4 14 NA TGTGCCAGCAGCTTGGAGCAGGGAGGTGGTGGCTACACCTTC CASSLEQGGGGYTF
TRBJ2-2 NA TRBV5-8 14 NA TGTGCCAGTCATGGGGGGGGCAACACCGGGGAGCTGTTTTTT CASHGGGNTGELFF
TRBJ2-1 NA TRBV2 12 NA TGTGCCAGCACGCAAAAAGCAATGAAGCAGTTCTTC CASTQKAMKQFF
TRBJ1-2 NA TRBV28 15 TRBD1 TGTGCCAGCAGTACTATCGGACAGGGCTACTATGGCTACACCTTC CASSTIGQGYYGYTF
TRBJ2-2 NA TRBV28 16 TRBD1 TGTGCCAGCAGCACCCCACGACAGGGGGATGGCGGGGAGCTGTTTTTT CASSTPRQGDGGELFF
TRBJ1-2 NA TRBV6-2/TRBV6-3 11 NA TGTGCCAGCAGTTACCTATATGGCTACACCTTC CASSYLYGYTF